This T cell receptor (beta chain) was recorded in a study of early T cells in non-severe SARS-CoV-2 infection. Looked up from germline, CDR1 is DFQATT and CDR2 is SNEGSKA (reference sequence). This CDR3 is 16 amino acids long. V shed 2 bases and J 3 bases; nucleotides not matched to a gene: 11. One entry per CDR3 protein results from TCRdb running MiXCR on the 5' RACE reads. The data show over 30,000 distinct CDR3 sequences, with 6% to 7.5% seen just once and less than 15% held by the top ten. This clonotype was counted only a few times. The rearrangement joins TRBV20-1 to TRBJ2-3, with 7 bases lining up with TRBD1. The receptor was derived from an adult who was a healthcare worker with PCR-confirmed SARS-CoV-2 infection or an uninfected control (not recorded which). The sample here was whole blood, taken at baseline. The CDR3 loop reads CSARPIDRERTDTQYF. The CDR3 coding sequence is TGCAGTGCTAGACCAATCGACAGGGAGCGGACAGATACGCAGTATTTT.